This T cell receptor beta chain comes out of a study of T cells in Graves' hyperthyroidism and ophthalmopathy. Between the trimmed V and J ends, which lost 8 bases and 10 bases, there was a span of 17 bases. The CDR3 contains 12 residues. CDR1 is SGHAT and CDR2 is FQNNGV in the germline V gene. The blood specimen was taken at initial hyperthyroidism diagnosis, before any ophthalmopathy symptoms. This clonotype has at least ten counts. What it binds is unknown. Study findings and constraints: Most thyroid clonotypes expanded above 0.001 were also detected in blood.

RNA transcripts served as the template for amplifying TCR beta CDR3 regions. HTBI primers were employed in a first-round RT-PCR of the TCR CDR3. TCRdb processed the multiplex PCR reads anew with MiXCR; each CDR3 protein has one entry. The sample consists of roughly 400,000 distinct CDR3 sequences, around 16% of them appearing once. V is TRBV11-2 and J is TRBJ1-1; D remains unclear. Material: blood. The sequence was obtained from a woman under 30 with Graves' hyperthyroidism that later progressed to Graves' ophthalmopathy. The CDR3 nucleotides read TGTGCCAGCCGCTACCATCTTATGACAGCTTTCTTT. This gives the protein CASRYHLMTAFF.